One and the same sample provided the 6 T cell receptor beta chains below, sequenced in a study of T cells in Graves' hyperthyroidism and ophthalmopathy. TCR beta CDR3 regions were amplified from RNA. The HTBI primer set served for first-round RT-PCR of the TCR CDR3. In TCRdb, the multiplex PCR reads were re-called with MiXCR into one record per CDR3 protein. The table lists 550,000 to 700,000 distinct CDR3 sequences, around 45% of them singletons. Sample: peripheral blood or thyroid tissue (not recorded which). These receptors originate from an adult woman with Graves' disease, either hyperthyroidism or ophthalmopathy (not recorded which).

The gene calls are TRBV29-1 and TRBJ1-1, with D unresolved. CDR3 length: 13 residues. Trimming left V 6 bases short and J 2 bases short, with 13 bases between. Germline CDR1 SQVTM, CDR2 ANQGSEA. CDR3 coding DNA: TGCAGCGTGGACCGGGCCATAAACACTGAAGCTTTCTTT. It encodes CSVDRAINTEAFF. The full variable domain, its missing parts supplied by reference TRBV29-1 and TRBJ1-1, is SAVISQKPSRDICQRGTSLTIQCQVDSQVTMMFWYRQQPGQSLTLIATANQGSEATYESGFVIDKFPISRPNLTFSTLTVSNMSPEDSSIYLCSVDRAINTEAFFGQGTRLTVV.

This chain connects TRBV5-4 to TRBJ2-7; 9 nucleotides match TRBD2. CDR3 length: 16 residues. Germline V lookup: CDR1 SGHNT, CDR2 YYREEE (reference sequence). V trimming: 0 bases; J trimming: 6 bases; junction bases outside the gene matches: 10. CDR3 in DNA: TGTGCCAGCAGCTTGGGTAGCGGGAGTTATTATCTCGAGCAGTACTTC. This sequence encodes CASSLGSGSYYLEQYF.

The chain links TRBV29-1 to TRBJ1-1; D remains unclear. The CDR3 runs 13 residues. Germline CDR1 SQVTM, CDR2 ANQGSEA. Trimming took off 6 bases at V and 2 bases at J, with 13 bases between the two ends. The CDR3 bases are TGCAGCGTCGCTGAAGACCCCAACACTGAAGCTTTCTTT. Translating gives CSVAEDPNTEAFF.

This clonotype was counted at least ten times. The chain has TRBV6-5 and TRBJ1-5, with D unresolved. CDR1 is MNHEY and CDR2 is SVGAGI in the germline V gene. Trimming cost V 0 bases and J 5 bases, with 5 bases left between them. This CDR3 is 13 amino acids long. CDR3 coding DNA: TGTGCCAGCAGTTACTCTCTGGATCAGCCCCAGCATTTT. It is translated as CASSYSLDQPQHF.

The chain carries TRBV15 and TRBJ1-1; D ambiguous. V lost 2 bases and J 1 base, leaving 11 bases between the germline ends. The CDR3 has 15 amino acids. Germline lookup yields CDR1 LNHNV and CDR2 YYDKDF (reference sequence). CDR3 coding DNA: TGTGCCACCAGCAGACCCTTCTCGGCGAACACTGAAGCTTTCTTT. This gives the protein CATSRPFSANTEAFF.

This clonotype was counted ten times or more. This chain uses TRBV5-1 with TRBJ1-1, with TRBD1 matching 8 bases. From germline, CDR1 is SGHRS and CDR2 YFSETQ. The CDR3 covers 13 residues. Losses at the gene ends were 9 bases for V and 3 bases for J; bases not matched to a gene: 7. DNA of the CDR3: TGCGCCACCAGGACAGGGCCGGACACTGAAGCTTTCTTT. It yields the protein CATRTGPDTEAFF. Filled out from reference TRBV5-1 and TRBJ1-1, the complete variable domain reads KAGVTQTPRYLIKTRGQQVTLSCSPISGHRSVSWYQQTPGQGLQFLFEYFSETQRNKGNFPGRFSGRQFSNSRSEMNVSTLELGDSALYLCATRTGPDTEAFFGQGTRLTVV.